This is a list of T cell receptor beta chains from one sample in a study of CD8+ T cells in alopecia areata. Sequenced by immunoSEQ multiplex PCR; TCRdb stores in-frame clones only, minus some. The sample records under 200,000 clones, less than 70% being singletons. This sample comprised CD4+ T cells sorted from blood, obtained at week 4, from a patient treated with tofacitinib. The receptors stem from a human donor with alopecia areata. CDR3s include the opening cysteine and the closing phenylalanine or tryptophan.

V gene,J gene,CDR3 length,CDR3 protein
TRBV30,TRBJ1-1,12,CAWSTVNTEAFF
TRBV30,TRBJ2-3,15,CAWSRGRGQADTQYF
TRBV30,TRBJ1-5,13,CAWRDNSNQPQHF
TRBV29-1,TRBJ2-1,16,CSVEGGIARSYNEQFF
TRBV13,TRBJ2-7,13,CASSSRVPYEQYF
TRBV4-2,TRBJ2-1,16,CASSQDRGGYYNEQFF
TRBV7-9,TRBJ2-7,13,CASSFFLGNEQYF
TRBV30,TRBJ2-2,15,CAWSNGQMNTGELFF
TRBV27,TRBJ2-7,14,CASSLKGAFYEQYF
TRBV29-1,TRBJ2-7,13,CSVRPGPGYEQYF
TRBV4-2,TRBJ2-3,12,CASSLNIDTQYF
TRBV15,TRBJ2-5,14,CATSRGRTQETQYF
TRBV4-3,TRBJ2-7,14,CASSQGAGGPSQYF